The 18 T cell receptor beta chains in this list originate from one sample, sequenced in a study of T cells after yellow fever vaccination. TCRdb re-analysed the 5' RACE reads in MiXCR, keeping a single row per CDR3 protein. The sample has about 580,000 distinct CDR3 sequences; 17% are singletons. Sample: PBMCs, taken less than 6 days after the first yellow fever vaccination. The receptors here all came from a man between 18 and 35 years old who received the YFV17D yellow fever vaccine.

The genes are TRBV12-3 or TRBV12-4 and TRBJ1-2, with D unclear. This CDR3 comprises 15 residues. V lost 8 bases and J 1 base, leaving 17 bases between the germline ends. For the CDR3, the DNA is TGTGCCAGCGGTCCCGGGCCCCTGGGTAACTATGGCTACACCTTC. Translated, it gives CASGPGPLGNYGYTF.

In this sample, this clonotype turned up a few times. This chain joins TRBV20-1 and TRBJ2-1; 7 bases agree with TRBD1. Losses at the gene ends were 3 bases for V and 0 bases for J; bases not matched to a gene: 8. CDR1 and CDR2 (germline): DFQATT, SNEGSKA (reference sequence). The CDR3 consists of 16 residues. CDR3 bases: TGCAGTGCTAGGGTACAGGGGCAGAGCTCCTACAATGAGCAGTTCTTC. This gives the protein CSARVQGQSSYNEQFF.

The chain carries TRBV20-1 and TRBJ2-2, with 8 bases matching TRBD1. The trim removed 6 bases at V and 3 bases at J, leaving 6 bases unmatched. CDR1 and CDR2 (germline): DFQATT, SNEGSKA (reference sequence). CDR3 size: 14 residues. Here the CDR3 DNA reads TGCAGTGCACTGGACAGGGTGCACACCGGGGAGCTGTTTTTT. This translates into CSALDRVHTGELFF.

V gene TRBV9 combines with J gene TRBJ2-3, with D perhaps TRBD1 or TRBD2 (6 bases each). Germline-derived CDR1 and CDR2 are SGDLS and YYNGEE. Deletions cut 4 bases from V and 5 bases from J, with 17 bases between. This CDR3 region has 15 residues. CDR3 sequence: CASSHGGQGIDTQYF. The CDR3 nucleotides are TGTGCCAGCAGCCACGGGGGCCAAGGGATAGATACGCAGTATTTT.

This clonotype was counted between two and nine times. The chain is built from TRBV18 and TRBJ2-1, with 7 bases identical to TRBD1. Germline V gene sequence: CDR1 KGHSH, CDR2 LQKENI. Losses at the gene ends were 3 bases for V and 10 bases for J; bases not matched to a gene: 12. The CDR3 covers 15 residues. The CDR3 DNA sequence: TGTGCCAGCTCACCTCGACAGGGTGGGGAACCCGAGCAGTTCTTC. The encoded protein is CASSPRQGGEPEQFF. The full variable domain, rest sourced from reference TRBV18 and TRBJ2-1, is NAGVMQNPRHLVRRRGQEARLRCSPMKGHSHVYWYRQLPEEGLKFMVYLQKENIIDESGMPKERFSAEFPKEGPSILRIQQVVRGDSAAYFCASSPRQGGEPEQFFGPGTRLTVL.

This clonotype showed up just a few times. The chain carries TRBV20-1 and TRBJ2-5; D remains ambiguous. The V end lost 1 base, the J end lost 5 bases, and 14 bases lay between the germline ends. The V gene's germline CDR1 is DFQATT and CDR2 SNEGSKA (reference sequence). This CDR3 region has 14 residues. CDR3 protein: CSARGGQLEETQYF. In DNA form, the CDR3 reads TGCAGTGCTAGAGGCGGCCAGCTCGAGGAGACCCAGTACTTC.

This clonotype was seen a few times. The CDR3 is CASSLAGANSLVQYF. In nucleotides, the CDR3 is TGTGCCAGCAGCTTAGCGGGGGCCAACAGTCTGGTTCAGTACTTC. This chain uses TRBV11-1 with TRBJ2-4; weak D call: TRBD1 (6 bases). This CDR3 has 15 amino acids. The V gene lost 0 bases and the J gene lost 11 bases, with 17 bases spanning the gap. Germline V gives CDR1 SGHAT, CDR2 FQDESV (reference sequence). Full variable domain (remainder filled in from reference TRBV11-1 and TRBJ2-4): EAEVAQSPRYKITEKSQAVAFWCDPISGHATLYWYRQILGQGPELLVQFQDESVVDDSQLPKDRFSAERLKGVDSTLKIQPAELGDSAMYLCASSLAGANSLVQYFGAGTRLSVL.

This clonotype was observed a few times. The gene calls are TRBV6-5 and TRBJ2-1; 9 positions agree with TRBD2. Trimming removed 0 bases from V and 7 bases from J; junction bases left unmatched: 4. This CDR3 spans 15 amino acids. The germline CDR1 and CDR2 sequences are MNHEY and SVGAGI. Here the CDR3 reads CASSYSGTSPNEQFF. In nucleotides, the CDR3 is TGTGCCAGCAGTTACTCCGGGACTAGCCCAAATGAGCAGTTCTTC.

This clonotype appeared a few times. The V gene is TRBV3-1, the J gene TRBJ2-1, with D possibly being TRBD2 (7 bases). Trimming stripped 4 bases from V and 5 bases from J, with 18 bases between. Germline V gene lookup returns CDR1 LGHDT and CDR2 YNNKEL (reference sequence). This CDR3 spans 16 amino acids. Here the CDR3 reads CASSPHGGGHNNEQFF. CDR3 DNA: TGTGCCAGCAGCCCCCATGGGGGGGGCCACAACAATGAGCAGTTCTTC.

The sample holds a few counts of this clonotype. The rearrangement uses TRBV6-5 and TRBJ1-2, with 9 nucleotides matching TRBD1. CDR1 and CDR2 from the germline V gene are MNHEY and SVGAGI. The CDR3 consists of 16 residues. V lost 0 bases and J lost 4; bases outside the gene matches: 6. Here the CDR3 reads CASSYSGGTGFYGYTF. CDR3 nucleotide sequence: TGTGCCAGCAGTTACTCGGGAGGGACAGGGTTCTATGGCTACACCTTC.

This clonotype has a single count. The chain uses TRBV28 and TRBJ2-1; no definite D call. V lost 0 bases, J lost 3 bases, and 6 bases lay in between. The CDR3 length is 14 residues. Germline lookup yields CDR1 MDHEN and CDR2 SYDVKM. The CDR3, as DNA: TGTGCCAGCAGTTTATGGTCGGTCTACAATGAGCAGTTCTTC. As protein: CASSLWSVYNEQFF.

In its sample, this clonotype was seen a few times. This chain's CDR3 is CASRKQGGSYGYTF. The CDR3 nucleotides read TGTGCCAGCAGGAAACAGGGTGGTTCCTATGGCTACACCTTC. The chain has TRBV5-5 and TRBJ1-2; TRBD1 is a possible D gene (6 bases). The CDR3 covers 14 residues. The V and J ends lost 5 bases and 4 bases respectively, with 15 bases between them. Germline CDR1 reads SGHKS; CDR2 reads YYEKEE (reference sequence).

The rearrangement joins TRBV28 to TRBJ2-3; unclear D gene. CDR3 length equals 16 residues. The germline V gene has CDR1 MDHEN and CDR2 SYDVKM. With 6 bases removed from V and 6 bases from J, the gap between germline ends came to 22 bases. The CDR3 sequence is CASRPPLTQPQDTQYF. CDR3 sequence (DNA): TGTGCCAGCAGACCTCCTTTAACCCAGCCACAGGATACGCAGTATTTT.

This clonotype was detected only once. CDR3: CATPLRPLLLGANVLTF. DNA of the CDR3: TGTGCCACCCCGTTGAGGCCGCTCCTGTTAGGGGCCAACGTCCTGACTTTC. The J gene is TRBJ2-6, the V gene TRBV7-9; D remains ambiguous. V was trimmed by 10 bases and J by 4 bases, leaving 23 bases between them. The germline V gene has CDR1 SEHNR and CDR2 FQNEAQ (reference sequence). The CDR3 extends over 17 amino acids. Complete variable domain (other parts from reference TRBV7-9 and TRBJ2-6): DTGVSQNPRHKITKRGQNVTFRCDPISEHNRLYWYRQTLGQGPEFLTYFQNEAQLEKSRLLSDRFSAERPKGSFSTLEIQRTEQGDSAMYLCATPLRPLLLGANVLTFGAGSRLTVL.

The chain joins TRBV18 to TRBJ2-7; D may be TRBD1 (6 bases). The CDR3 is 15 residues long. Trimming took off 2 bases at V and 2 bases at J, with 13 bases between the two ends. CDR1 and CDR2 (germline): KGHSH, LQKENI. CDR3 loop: CASSPAAGETYEQYF. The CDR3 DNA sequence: TGTGCCAGCTCACCAGCCGCAGGGGAGACCTACGAGCAGTACTTC.

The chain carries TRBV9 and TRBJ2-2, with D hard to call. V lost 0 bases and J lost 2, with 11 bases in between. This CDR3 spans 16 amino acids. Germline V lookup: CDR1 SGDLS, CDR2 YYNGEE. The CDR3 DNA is TGTGCCAGCAGCGTAGCAAGGTGGGGAAACACCGGGGAGCTGTTTTTT. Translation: CASSVARWGNTGELFF.

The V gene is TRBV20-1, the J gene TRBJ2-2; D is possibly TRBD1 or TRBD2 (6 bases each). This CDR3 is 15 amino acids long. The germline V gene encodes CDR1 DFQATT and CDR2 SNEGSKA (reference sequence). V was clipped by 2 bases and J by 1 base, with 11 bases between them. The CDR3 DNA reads TGCAGTGCTAGAAGGGGGGCCCTGAACACCGGGGAGCTGTTTTTT. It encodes CSARRGALNTGELFF.

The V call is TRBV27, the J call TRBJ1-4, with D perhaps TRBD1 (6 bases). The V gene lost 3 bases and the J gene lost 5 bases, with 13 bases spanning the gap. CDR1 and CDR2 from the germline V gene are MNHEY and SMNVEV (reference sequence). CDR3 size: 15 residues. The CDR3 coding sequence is TGTGCCAGCAGTTTGCGGGGGACAAGAAATGAAAAACTGTTTTTT. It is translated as CASSLRGTRNEKLFF.